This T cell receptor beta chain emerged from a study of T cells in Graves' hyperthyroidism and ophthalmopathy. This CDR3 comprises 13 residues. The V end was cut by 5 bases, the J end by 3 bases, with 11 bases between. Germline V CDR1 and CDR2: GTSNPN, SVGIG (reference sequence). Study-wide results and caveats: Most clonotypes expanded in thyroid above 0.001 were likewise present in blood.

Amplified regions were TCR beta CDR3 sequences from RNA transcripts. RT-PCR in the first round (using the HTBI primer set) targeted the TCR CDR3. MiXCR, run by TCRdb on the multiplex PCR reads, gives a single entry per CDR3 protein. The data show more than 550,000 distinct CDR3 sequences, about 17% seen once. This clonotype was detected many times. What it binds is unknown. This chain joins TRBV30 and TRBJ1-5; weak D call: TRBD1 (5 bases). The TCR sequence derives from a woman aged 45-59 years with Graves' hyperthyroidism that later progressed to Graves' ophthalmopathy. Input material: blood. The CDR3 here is CAWGQGYNQPQHF. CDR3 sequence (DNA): TGTGCCTGGGGGCAGGGTTACAATCAGCCCCAGCATTTT.